Shown below are 2 T cell receptor beta chains from a single sample sequenced in a study of shared clonotypes between healthy human individuals. The method was immunoSEQ multiplex PCR; TCRdb's version includes in-frame clones alone and lacks a portion of them. Found here are about 2.1 million clones, about 94% of them singletons; the top ten hold around 1.7%. The naive CD8 population came from CD45RO-negative cells selected for CCR7, without terminally differentiated effector memory CD45RA+ cells. Sequenced input: naive CD8+ T cells from PBMCs. These TCRs come from a man aged 18-30 years in good health. Some clones in this sample may be carry-over from other donors' samples.

The V gene is TRBV5-3, the J gene TRBJ2-7; 13 nucleotides align to TRBD2. TRBV5-3 is placed among ORFs of uncertain function. J was trimmed by 5 bases and V by 0 bases; bases with no gene match: 2. The CDR3 length is 15 residues. CDR3 coding DNA: TGTGCCAGAAGCTTGGCAGGGACTAGCGGGGACGAGCAGTACTTC. Its translation is CARSLAGTSGDEQYF.

The V and J genes are TRBV7-6 and TRBJ1-1; no reliable D call. CDR1 and CDR2 (germline): SGHVS, FNYEAQ. There are 17 residues in the CDR3. V lost 4 bases and J lost 0, with 18 bases in between. CDR3 sequence (DNA): TGTGCCAGCAGCTCTCGTAGGATCGGGCGTGTGAACACTGAAGCTTTCTTT. This sequence encodes CASSSRRIGRVNTEAFF.